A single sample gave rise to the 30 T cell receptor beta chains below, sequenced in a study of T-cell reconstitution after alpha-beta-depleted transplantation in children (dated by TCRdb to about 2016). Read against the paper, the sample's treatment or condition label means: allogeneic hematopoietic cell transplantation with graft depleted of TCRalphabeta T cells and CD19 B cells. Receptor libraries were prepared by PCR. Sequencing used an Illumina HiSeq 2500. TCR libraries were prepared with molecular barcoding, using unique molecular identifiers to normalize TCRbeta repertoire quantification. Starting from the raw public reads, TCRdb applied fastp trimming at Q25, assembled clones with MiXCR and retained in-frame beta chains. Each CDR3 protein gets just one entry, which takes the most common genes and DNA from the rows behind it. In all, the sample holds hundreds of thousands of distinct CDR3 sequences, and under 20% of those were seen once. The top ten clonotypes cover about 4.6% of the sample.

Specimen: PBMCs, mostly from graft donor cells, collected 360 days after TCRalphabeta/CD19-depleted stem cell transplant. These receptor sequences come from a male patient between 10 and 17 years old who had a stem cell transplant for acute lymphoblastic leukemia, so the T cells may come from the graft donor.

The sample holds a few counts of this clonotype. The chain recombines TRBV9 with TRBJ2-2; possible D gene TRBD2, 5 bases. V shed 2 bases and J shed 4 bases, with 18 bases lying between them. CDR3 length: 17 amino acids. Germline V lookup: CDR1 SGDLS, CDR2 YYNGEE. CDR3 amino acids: CASSVRGLGVSTGELFF. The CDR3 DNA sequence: TGTGCCAGCAGCGTCCGGGGATTAGGTGTTAGCACCGGGGAGCTGTTTTTT.

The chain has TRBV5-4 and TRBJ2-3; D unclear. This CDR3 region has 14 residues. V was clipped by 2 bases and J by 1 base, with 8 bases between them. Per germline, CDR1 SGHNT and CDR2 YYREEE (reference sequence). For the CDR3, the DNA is TGTGCCAGCAGCTTTAAGGAACGCACAGATACGCAGTATTTT. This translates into CASSFKERTDTQYF. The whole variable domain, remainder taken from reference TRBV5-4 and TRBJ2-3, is ETGVTQSPTHLIKTRGQQVTLRCSSQSGHNTVSWYQQALGQGPQFIFQYYREEENGRGNFPPRFSGLQFPNYSSELNVNALELDDSALYLCASSFKERTDTQYFGPGTRLTVL.

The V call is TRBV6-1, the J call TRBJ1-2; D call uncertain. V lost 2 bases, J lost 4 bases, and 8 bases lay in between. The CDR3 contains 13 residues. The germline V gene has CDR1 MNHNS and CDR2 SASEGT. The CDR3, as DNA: TGTGCCAGCAGTGAATACGGCAGCTATGGCTACACCTTC. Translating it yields CASSEYGSYGYTF.

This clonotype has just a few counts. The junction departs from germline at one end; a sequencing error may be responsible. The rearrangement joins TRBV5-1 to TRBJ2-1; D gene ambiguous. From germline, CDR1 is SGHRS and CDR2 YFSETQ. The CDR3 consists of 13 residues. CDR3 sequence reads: CASRLVYNNEQFF. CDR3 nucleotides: TGCGCCAGCAGATTGGTCTACAACAATGAGCAGTTCTTC.

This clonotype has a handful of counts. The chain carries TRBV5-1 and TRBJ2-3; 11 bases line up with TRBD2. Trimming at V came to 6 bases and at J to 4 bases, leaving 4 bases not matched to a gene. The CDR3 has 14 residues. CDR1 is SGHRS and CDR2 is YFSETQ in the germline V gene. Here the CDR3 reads CASKVLAGADTQYF. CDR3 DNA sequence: TGCGCCAGCAAGGTACTAGCGGGAGCAGATACGCAGTATTTT. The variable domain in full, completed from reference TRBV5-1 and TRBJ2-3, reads KAGVTQTPRYLIKTRGQQVTLSCSPISGHRSVSWYQQTPGQGLQFLFEYFSETQRNKGNFPGRFSGRQFSNSRSEMNVSTLELGDSALYLCASKVLAGADTQYFGPGTRLTVL.

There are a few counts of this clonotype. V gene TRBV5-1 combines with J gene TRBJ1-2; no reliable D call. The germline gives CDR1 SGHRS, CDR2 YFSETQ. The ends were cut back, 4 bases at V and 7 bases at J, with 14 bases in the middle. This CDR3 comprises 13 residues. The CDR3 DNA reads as TGCGCCAGCAGCAGTCGGGAGGCCGGTGGCTACACCTTC. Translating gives CASSSREAGGYTF. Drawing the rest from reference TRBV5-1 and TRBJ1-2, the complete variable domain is KAGVTQTPRYLIKTRGQQVTLSCSPISGHRSVSWYQQTPGQGLQFLFEYFSETQRNKGNFPGRFSGRQFSNSRSEMNVSTLELGDSALYLCASSSREAGGYTFGSGTRLTVV.

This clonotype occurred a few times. This CDR3 is CASSLGTSGRRQFF. In DNA form, the CDR3 reads TGTGCCAGCAGCTTAGGGACTAGCGGGAGAAGGCAGTTCTTC. The rearrangement joins TRBV7-2 to TRBJ2-1; 13 positions agree with TRBD2. Germline CDR1 SGHTA, CDR2 FQGNSA. The ends lost 1 base at V and 12 bases at J; junction bases unmatched: 3. The CDR3 length is 14 residues.

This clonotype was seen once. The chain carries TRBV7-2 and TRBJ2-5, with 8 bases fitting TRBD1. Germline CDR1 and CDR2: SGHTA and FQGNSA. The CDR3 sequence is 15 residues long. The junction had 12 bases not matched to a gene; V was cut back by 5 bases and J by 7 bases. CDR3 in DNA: TGTGCCAGCAGCCTCACAGGGGGAAGGATAGCGACCCAGTACTTC. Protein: CASSLTGGRIATQYF.

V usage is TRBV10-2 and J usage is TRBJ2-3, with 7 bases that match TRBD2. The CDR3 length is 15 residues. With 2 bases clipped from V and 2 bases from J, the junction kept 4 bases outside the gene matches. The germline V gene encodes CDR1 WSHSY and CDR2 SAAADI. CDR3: CASSEASGFTDTQYF. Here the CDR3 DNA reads TGCGCCAGCAGTGAGGCTAGCGGTTTCACAGATACGCAGTATTTT.

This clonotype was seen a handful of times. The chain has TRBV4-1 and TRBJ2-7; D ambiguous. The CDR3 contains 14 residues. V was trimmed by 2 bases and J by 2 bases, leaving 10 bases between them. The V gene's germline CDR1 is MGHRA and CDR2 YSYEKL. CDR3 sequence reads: CASSQPSRTYEQYF. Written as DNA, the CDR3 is TGCGCCAGCAGCCAACCCTCTAGAACCTACGAGCAGTACTTC.

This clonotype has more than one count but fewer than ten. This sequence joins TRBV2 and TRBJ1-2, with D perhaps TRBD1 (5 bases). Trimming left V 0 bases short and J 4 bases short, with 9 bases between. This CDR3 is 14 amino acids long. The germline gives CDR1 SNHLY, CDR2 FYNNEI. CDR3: CASSEAAGPYGYTF. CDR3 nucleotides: TGTGCCAGCAGTGAAGCGGCAGGGCCCTATGGCTACACCTTC.

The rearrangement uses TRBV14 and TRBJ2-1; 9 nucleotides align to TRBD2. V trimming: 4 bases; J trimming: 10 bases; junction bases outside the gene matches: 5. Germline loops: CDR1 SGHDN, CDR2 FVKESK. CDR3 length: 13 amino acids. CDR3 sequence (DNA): TGTGCCAGCAGCCCTAGGAGCGGGAGGGAGCAGTTCTTC. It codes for CASSPRSGREQFF. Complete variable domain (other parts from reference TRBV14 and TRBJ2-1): EAGVTQFPSHSVIEKGQTVTLRCDPISGHDNLYWYRRVMGKEIKFLLHFVKESKQDESGMPNNRFLAERTGGTYSTLKVQPAELEDSGVYFCASSPRSGREQFFGPGTRLTVL.

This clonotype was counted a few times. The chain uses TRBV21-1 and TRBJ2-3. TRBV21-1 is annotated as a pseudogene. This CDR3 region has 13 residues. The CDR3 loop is CASSARRSDTQYF. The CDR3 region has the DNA TGTGCCAGCAGCGCCCGACGCTCAGATACGCAGTATTTT.

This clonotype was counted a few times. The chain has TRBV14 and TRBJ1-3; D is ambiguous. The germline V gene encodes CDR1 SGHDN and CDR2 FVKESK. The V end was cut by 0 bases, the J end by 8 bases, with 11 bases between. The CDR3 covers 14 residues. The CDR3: CASSQELRRDTIYF. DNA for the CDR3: TGTGCCAGCAGCCAAGAGCTTCGGCGGGACACCATATATTTT.

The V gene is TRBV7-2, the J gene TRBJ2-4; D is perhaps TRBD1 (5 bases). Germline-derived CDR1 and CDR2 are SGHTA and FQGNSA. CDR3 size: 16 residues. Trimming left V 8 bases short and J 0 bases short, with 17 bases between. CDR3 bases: TGTGCCAGCCCCAAGGGGATTTTACTAGCCAAAAACATTCAGTACTTC. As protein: CASPKGILLAKNIQYF.

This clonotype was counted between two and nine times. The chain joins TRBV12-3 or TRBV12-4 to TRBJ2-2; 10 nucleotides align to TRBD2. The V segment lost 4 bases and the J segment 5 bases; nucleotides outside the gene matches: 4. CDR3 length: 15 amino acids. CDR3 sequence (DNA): TGTGCCAGCAGTTCTAGCGGGAGTAGGACCGGGGAGCTGTTTTTT. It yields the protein CASSSSGSRTGELFF.

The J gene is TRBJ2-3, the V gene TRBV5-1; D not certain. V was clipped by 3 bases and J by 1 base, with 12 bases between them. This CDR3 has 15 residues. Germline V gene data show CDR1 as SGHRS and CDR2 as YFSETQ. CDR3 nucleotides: TGCGCCAGCAGCTCAGAGGCAGAACGCACAGATACGCAGTATTTT. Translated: CASSSEAERTDTQYF.

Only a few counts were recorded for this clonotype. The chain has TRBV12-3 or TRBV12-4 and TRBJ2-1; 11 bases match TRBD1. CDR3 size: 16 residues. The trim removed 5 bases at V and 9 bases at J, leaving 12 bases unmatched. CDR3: CASSPQGGTGGLEQFF. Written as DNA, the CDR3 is TGTGCCAGCAGTCCCCAAGGGGGGACAGGGGGGCTTGAGCAGTTCTTC.

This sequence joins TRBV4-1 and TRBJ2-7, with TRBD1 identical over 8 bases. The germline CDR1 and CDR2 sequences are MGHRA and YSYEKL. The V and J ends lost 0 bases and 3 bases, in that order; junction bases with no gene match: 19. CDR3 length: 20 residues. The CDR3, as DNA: TGCGCCAGCAGCCAAGAAGGCCCCCGACAGGGGAATAGTCGGAACTACGAGCAGTACTTC. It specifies CASSQEGPRQGNSRNYEQYF.

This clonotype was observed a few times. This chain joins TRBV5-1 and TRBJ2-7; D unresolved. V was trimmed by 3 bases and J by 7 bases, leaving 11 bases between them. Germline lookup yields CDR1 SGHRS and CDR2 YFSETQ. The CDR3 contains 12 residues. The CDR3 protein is CASSYVSGEQYF. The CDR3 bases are TGCGCCAGCAGCTACGTATCCGGGGAGCAGTACTTC.

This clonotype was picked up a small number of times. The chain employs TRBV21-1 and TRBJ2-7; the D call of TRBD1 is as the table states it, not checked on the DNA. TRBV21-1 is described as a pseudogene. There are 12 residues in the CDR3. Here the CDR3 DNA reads TGTGCCAGCCCTGGGTCGCCGTACGAGCAGTACTTC. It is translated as CASPGSPYEQYF.

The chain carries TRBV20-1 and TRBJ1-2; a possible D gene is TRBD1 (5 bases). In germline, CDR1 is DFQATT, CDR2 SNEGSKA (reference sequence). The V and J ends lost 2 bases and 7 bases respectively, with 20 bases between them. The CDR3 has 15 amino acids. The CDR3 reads CSARLLRDQKGGYTF. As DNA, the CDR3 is TGCAGTGCTAGATTGCTCCGGGACCAAAAGGGTGGCTACACCTTC.

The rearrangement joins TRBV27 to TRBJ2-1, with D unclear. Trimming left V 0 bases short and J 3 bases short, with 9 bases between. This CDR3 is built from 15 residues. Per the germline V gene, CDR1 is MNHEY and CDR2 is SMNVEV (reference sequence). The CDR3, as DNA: TGTGCCAGCAGTTTATCGGGGTCCCTCTACAATGAGCAGTTCTTC. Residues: CASSLSGSLYNEQFF.

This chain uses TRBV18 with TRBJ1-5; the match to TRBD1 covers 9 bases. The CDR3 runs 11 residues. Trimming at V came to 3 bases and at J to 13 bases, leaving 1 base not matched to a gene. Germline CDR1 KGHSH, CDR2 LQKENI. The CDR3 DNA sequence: TGTGCCAGCTCACCGGGGACAGGGCAGCATTTT. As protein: CASSPGTGQHF.

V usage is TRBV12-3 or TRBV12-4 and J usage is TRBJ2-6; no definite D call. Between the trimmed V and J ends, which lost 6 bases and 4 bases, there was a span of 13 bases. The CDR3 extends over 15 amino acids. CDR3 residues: CASSLDMGGANVLTF. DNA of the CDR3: TGTGCCAGCAGCCTCGACATGGGAGGGGCCAACGTCCTGACTTTC.

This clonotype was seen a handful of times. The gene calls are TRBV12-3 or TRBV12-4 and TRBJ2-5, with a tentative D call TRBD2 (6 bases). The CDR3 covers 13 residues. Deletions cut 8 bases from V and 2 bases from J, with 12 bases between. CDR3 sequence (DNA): TGTGCCAGCGGAGGGGCGTCACAAGAGACCCAGTACTTC. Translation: CASGGASQETQYF.

This CDR3 reads CASSLWDRGDIQYF. CDR3 DNA: TGTGCCAGCAGCTTATGGGACAGGGGCGACATTCAGTACTTC. The genes are TRBV11-2 and TRBJ2-4, with 10 bases matching TRBD1. CDR3 length: 14 amino acids. Trimming removed 2 bases from V and 8 bases from J; junction bases left unmatched: 3. Germline loops: CDR1 SGHAT, CDR2 FQNNGV.

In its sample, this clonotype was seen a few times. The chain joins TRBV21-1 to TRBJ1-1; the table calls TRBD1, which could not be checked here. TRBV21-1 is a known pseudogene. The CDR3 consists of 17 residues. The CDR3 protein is CASSKAWTRVGNTEAFF. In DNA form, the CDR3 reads TGTGCCAGCAGCAAAGCGTGGACACGGGTGGGGAACACTGAAGCTTTCTTT.

CDR3 bases: TGCAGCGTACGAAACTGGGGACGCTCTCCGGGACGGGGGATCCCTGAAGCTTTCTTT. This sequence encodes CSVRNWGRSPGRGIPEAFF. This chain connects TRBV29-1 to TRBJ1-1, with D possibly being TRBD1 (5 bases). V was trimmed by 6 bases and J by 6 bases, leaving 35 bases between them. Germline V gene lookup returns CDR1 SQVTM and CDR2 ANQGSEA. This CDR3 spans 19 amino acids.

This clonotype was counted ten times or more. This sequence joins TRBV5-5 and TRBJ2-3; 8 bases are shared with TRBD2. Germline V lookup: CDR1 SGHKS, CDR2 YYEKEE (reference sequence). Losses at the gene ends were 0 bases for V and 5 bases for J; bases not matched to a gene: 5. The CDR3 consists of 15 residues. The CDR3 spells CASSLVSGSLDTQYF. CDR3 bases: TGTGCCAGCAGCTTGGTCAGCGGGAGTCTAGATACGCAGTATTTT.